This TCR beta chain emerged from a study of regulatory T cells in long-lasting Graves disease. The CDR3 consists of 12 residues. Trimming shortened V by 1 base and J by 5 bases, and 3 bases separated the two germline ends. Germline V CDR1 and CDR2: SGHAT, FQNNGV. HTBI primers from iRepertoire and Arm-PCR of CDR3 regions yielded the TCR beta libraries. MiXCR, run by TCRdb on the multiplex PCR reads, gives a single entry per CDR3 protein. Found here are some 500,000 distinct CDR3 sequences, more than 15% of them singletons; the top ten hold around 25%. As for time point: newly diagnosed GD, antithyroid drugs for less than 3 months. After RNA was extracted from PBMCs, the TCR library was made from it. This clonotype was counted between two and nine times. The sample also formed part of further work on T cells in Graves' hyperthyroidism and ophthalmopathy. That report adds: Among thyroid clonotypes expanded above 0.001, most also appeared in blood.

This receptor was identified in a woman aged 35 to 59 with Graves disease. The starting material was peripheral blood mononuclear cells (PBMCs), obtained at new diagnosis, from a patient treated with antithyroid drugs. The V gene is TRBV11-2, the J gene TRBJ2-4; D is uncertain. The CDR3 region has the DNA TGTGCCAGCAGCTTAGTCGAAAACATTCAGTACTTC. This sequence encodes CASSLVENIQYF.